The 14 T cell receptor beta chains below all came from one sample that was sequenced in a study of CD8+ T cells in alopecia areata. Following RNA extraction, reverse transcription yielded cDNA that acted as the sequencing template. The table came from immunoSEQ multiplex PCR; TCRdb's copy has only in-frame clones and leaves some out. This table has roughly 180,000 clones, roughly 59% appearing once. The input for sequencing was CD4+ T cells sorted from blood, taken at week 0. The origin of the receptors is a human donor with alopecia areata.

The chain carries TRBV29-1 and TRBJ1-1; 8 nucleotides line up with TRBD1. V trimming: 7 bases; J trimming: 1 base; junction bases outside the gene matches: 8. The CDR3 consists of 14 residues. CDR1 and CDR2 (germline): SQVTM, ANQGSEA. The CDR3 region has the DNA TGCAGCGCACGGTGGGACAGGCGGAACACTGAAGCTTTCTTT. Its translation is CSARWDRRNTEAFF.

This clone was seen once. The chain combines TRBV25-1 with TRBJ2-1; D unresolved. CDR3 length equals 13 residues. Germline CDR1 MGHDK, CDR2 SYGVNS. Trimming removed 5 bases from V and 8 bases from J, with 13 bases in between. The CDR3 is CASSHSEKDEQFF. Written as DNA, the CDR3 is TGTGCCAGCAGTCACAGTGAGAAGGATGAGCAGTTCTTC. Supplemented by reference TRBV25-1 and TRBJ2-1, the full variable domain reads EADIYQTPRYLVIGTGKKITLECSQTMGHDKMYWYQQDPGMELHLIHYSYGVNSTEKGDLSSESTVSRIRTEHFPLTLESARPSHTSQYLCASSHSEKDEQFFGPGTRLTVL.

This clone is a singleton in its sample. The gene calls are TRBV15 and TRBJ2-1; 8 bases line up with TRBD2. V lost 0 bases to trimming and J lost 6 bases; unmatched junction nucleotides: 7. CDR3 size: 16 residues. CDR1 and CDR2 (germline): LNHNV, YYDKDF (reference sequence). CDR3 in amino acids: CATSRDPQRGTNEQFF. The CDR3 DNA follows: TGTGCCACCAGCAGAGATCCCCAGCGGGGGACCAATGAGCAGTTCTTC.

The table lists this clone with a few counts. The chain couples TRBV9 to TRBJ1-1; perhaps TRBD1 as D (5 bases). V dropped 4 bases and J dropped 5 bases, with 12 bases sitting between them. CDR3 length: 13 amino acids. CDR1 is SGDLS and CDR2 is YYNGEE in the germline V gene. DNA of the CDR3: TGTGCCAGCAGCCACGACGGGGGAACTGAAGCTTTCTTT. This codes for CASSHDGGTEAFF.

The chain employs TRBV19 and TRBJ1-6, with D possibly being TRBD1 (6 bases). Germline V gene sequence: CDR1 LNHDA, CDR2 SQIVND (reference sequence). V was trimmed by 3 bases and J by 8 bases, leaving 14 bases between them. The CDR3 loop spans 15 amino acids. CDR3 region: CASSIQQGADSPLHF. In DNA, the CDR3 is TGTGCCAGTAGTATCCAACAGGGTGCCGATTCACCCCTCCACTTT. The variable domain in full, completed from reference TRBV19 and TRBJ1-6, reads DGGITQSPKYLFRKEGQNVTLSCEQNLNHDAMYWYRQDPGQGLRLIYYSQIVNDFQKGDIAEGYSVSREKKESFPLTVTSAQKNPTAFYLCASSIQQGADSPLHFGNGTRLTVT.

This clone was seen a single time. The V gene is TRBV30, the J gene TRBJ1-6; D not resolved. CDR3 size: 12 residues. The ends were cut back, 4 bases at V and 7 bases at J, with 8 bases in the middle. The germline V gene encodes CDR1 GTSNPN and CDR2 SVGIG (reference sequence). The CDR3 is CAWTGLNSPLHF. The CDR3 DNA reads as TGTGCCTGGACAGGTTTGAATTCACCCCTCCACTTT. The complete variable domain, with remaining parts taken from reference TRBV30 and TRBJ1-6, reads SQTIHQWPATLVQPVGSPLSLECTVEGTSNPNLYWYRQAAGRGLQLLFYSVGIGQISSEVPQNLSASRPQDRQFILSSKKLLLSDSGFYLCAWTGLNSPLHFGNGTRLTVT.

Concerning this clone itself: At one end, the junction sequence differs from germline, possibly due to a read error. The chain carries TRBV29-1 and TRBJ1-5; D is uncertain. In germline, CDR1 is SQVTM, CDR2 ANQGSEA. The CDR3 runs to 12 residues. CDR3 nucleotide sequence: TGCAGCGTTGGCTCTTCCAATCAACCCCAGCATTTT. This encodes CSVGSSNQPQHF.

CDR3 nucleotide sequence: TGTGCCAGCAGTGAGGACAGCCTCTATCCCGAGCAGTACTTC. Translation: CASSEDSLYPEQYF. The V call is TRBV25-1, the J call TRBJ2-7, with D tentatively TRBD1 (6 bases). The CDR3 extends over 14 amino acids. The ends were cut back, 3 bases at V and 6 bases at J, with 15 bases in the middle. Germline lookup yields CDR1 MGHDK and CDR2 SYGVNS.

This clone was counted between two and nine times. J is TRBJ1-2 and V is TRBV7-2, with 7 bases matching TRBD1. Germline CDR1 reads SGHTA; CDR2 reads FQGNSA. This CDR3 is 17 amino acids long. Trimming took 7 bases from V and 4 from J; bases not matched to a gene: 18. The CDR3 bases are TGTGCCAGCACCGCCTCGGGACAGCCCGCCCGCGGCTATGGCTACACCTTC. Translating it yields CASTASGQPARGYGYTF.

The chain uses TRBV30 and TRBJ2-2; D may be TRBD2 (5 bases). CDR1 and CDR2 (germline): GTSNPN, SVGIG (reference sequence). Deletions cut 4 bases from V and 3 bases from J, with 12 bases between. CDR3 length: 14 amino acids. CDR3 region: CAWKEGWDTGELFF. CDR3 coding DNA: TGTGCCTGGAAAGAGGGTTGGGACACCGGGGAGCTGTTTTTT. Together with reference TRBV30 and TRBJ2-2, the CDR3 gives the full variable domain: SQTIHQWPATLVQPVGSPLSLECTVEGTSNPNLYWYRQAAGRGLQLLFYSVGIGQISSEVPQNLSASRPQDRQFILSSKKLLLSDSGFYLCAWKEGWDTGELFFGEGSRLTVL.

The chain links TRBV29-1 to TRBJ1-1; the D is unclear. CDR1 is SQVTM and CDR2 is ANQGSEA in the germline V gene. The CDR3 consists of 11 residues. V was clipped by 6 bases and J by 4 bases, with 9 bases between them. The CDR3 DNA follows: TGCAGCGTAACATTAACCACTGAAGCTTTCTTT. The encoded protein is CSVTLTTEAFF.

The chain combines TRBV29-1 with TRBJ2-3, with D hard to call. This CDR3 spans 14 amino acids. Germline CDR1 reads SQVTM; CDR2 reads ANQGSEA. V dropped 1 base and J dropped 2 bases, with 10 bases sitting between them. In DNA form, the CDR3 reads TGCAGCGTTGAAGTAGGGCAGTTCACAGATACGCAGTATTTT. Its translation is CSVEVGQFTDTQYF.

This clone has a handful of counts. V usage is TRBV6-6 and J usage is TRBJ1-5, with D possibly TRBD1 on 6 matching bases. The CDR3 totals 14 residues. Germline lookup yields CDR1 MNHNY and CDR2 SVGAGI (reference sequence). The V gene lost 5 bases and the J gene lost 11 bases, with 19 bases spanning the gap. The CDR3 nucleotides are TGTGCCAGCAGTGGAGGCCCAGGGGACTCAGCCCAGCATTTT. Its translation: CASSGGPGDSAQHF.

This clone was detected only a few times. The chain carries TRBV27 and TRBJ1-5; D remains ambiguous. Germline lookup yields CDR1 MNHEY and CDR2 SMNVEV (reference sequence). Trimming stripped 0 bases from V and 7 bases from J, with 7 bases between. The CDR3 totals 13 residues. CDR3 sequence reads: CASSLSFQQPQHF. The DNA of the CDR3 is TGTGCCAGCAGTTTATCGTTCCAACAGCCCCAGCATTTT.